The 32 T cell receptor beta chains given below trace back to one sample, sequenced in a study of T cells of healthy individuals (dated by TCRdb to the late 2010s). To prepare the library, 5' RACE was applied. Sequenced on an Illumina MiSeq. The raw public reads went through TCRdb reprocessing: fastp at Q25, MiXCR clone calling, in-frame beta chains kept. Records with the same CDR3 protein are collapsed into one entry carrying the most frequent genes and DNA. This sample lists 60,000 to 80,000 distinct CDR3 sequences; roughly 17% were detected once. Jointly, the top ten make up approximately 4.8% of the sample. These receptors were obtained from a human donor in good health.

In its sample, this clonotype was seen many times. The V call is TRBV27, the J call TRBJ2-3; D unclear. The CDR3 is made up of 13 amino acids. The V and J ends lost 2 bases and 1 base respectively, with 4 bases between them. Germline CDR1 reads MNHEY; CDR2 reads SMNVEV (reference sequence). CDR3: CASSLAGTDTQYF. CDR3 bases: TGTGCCAGCAGTTTAGCGGGCACAGATACGCAGTATTTT.

V is TRBV12-3 or TRBV12-4 and J is TRBJ1-5, with D uncertain. This CDR3 contains 12 residues. Trimming removed 5 bases from V and 0 bases from J, with 2 bases in between. The CDR3, as DNA: TGTGCCAGCAGTCATAGCAATCAGCCCCAGCATTTT. Amino acid sequence: CASSHSNQPQHF.

Only a few counts were recorded for this clonotype. The rearrangement uses TRBV7-9 and TRBJ1-1; D remains ambiguous. The CDR3 consists of 13 residues. Germline assignment: CDR1 SEHNR and CDR2 FQNEAQ (reference sequence). V lost 5 bases to trimming and J lost 3 bases, with 10 bases between them. Here the CDR3 DNA reads TGTGCCAGCAGCACCTGGGTGGACACTGAAGCTTTCTTT. Protein product: CASSTWVDTEAFF.

This clonotype has just a few counts. The chain couples TRBV23-1 to TRBJ1-1; D possibly corresponds to TRBD1 (5 bases). TRBV23-1 has ORF status, its function being uncertain. V was pared by 0 bases and J by 5 bases, with 13 bases between. The length of the CDR3 is 15 residues. The DNA for the CDR3 is TGCGCCAGCAGTCAATCTAAAGACAGTTTGACTGAAGCTTTCTTT. Its translation: CASSQSKDSLTEAFF.

This clonotype was observed many times. The gene calls are TRBV20-1 and TRBJ2-7, with TRBD2 identical over 11 bases. In germline, CDR1 is DFQATT, CDR2 SNEGSKA (reference sequence). The CDR3 is made up of 15 amino acids. With V trimmed by 3 bases and J by 5 bases, 9 bases remained unmatched. This chain's CDR3 is CSASFSTSGTHEQYF. The CDR3 bases are TGCAGTGCTAGCTTCTCGACTAGCGGGACCCACGAGCAGTACTTC.

The gene calls are TRBV12-3 or TRBV12-4 and TRBJ1-6; D gene ambiguous. The CDR3 runs to 12 residues. V was trimmed by 10 bases and J by 8 bases, leaving 12 bases between them. In DNA, the CDR3 is TGTGCCACCGCGGGCCGCCATTCACCCCTCCACTTT. As protein: CATAGRHSPLHF.

About this clonotype: This may be a read error, as it is one base from a much larger clone. The V and J genes are TRBV5-1 and TRBJ2-5; 8 bases align to TRBD1. Germline V CDR1 and CDR2: SGHRS, YFSETQ. The CDR3 totals 13 residues. V trimming: 4 bases; J trimming: 4 bases; junction bases outside the gene matches: 3. DNA of the CDR3: TGCGCCAGCAGCAGCAGGGGGCTAGAGACCCAGTACTTC. Protein product: CASSSRGLETQYF. Variable domain in full (rest from reference TRBV5-1 and TRBJ2-5): KAGVTQTPRYLIKTRGQQVTLSCSPISGHRSVSWYQQTPGQGLQFLFEYFSETQRNKGNFPGRFSGRQFSNSRSEMNVSTLELGDSALYLCASSSRGLETQYFGPGTRLLVL.

This clonotype was detected only a few times. The rearrangement joins TRBV7-9 to TRBJ2-5; perhaps TRBD2 as D (7 bases). V was shortened by 2 bases and J by 2 bases, with 18 bases between the two germline ends. Germline CDR1 SEHNR, CDR2 FQNEAQ (reference sequence). There are 17 residues in the CDR3. The CDR3 DNA sequence: TGTGCCAGCAGCTTAAATGGGGGGGGCAGAAGACAAGAGACCCAGTACTTC. It translates to CASSLNGGGRRQETQYF.

V and J are TRBV2 and TRBJ2-1, with D hard to call. Germline CDR1 SNHLY, CDR2 FYNNEI. Trimming left V 8 bases short and J 0 bases short, with 11 bases between. CDR3 size: 14 residues. The chain's CDR3 is CASRAASSYNEQFF. DNA of the CDR3: TGTGCCAGCCGGGCTGCTAGCTCCTACAATGAGCAGTTCTTC.

Concerning this clonotype: A single base separates this from a much larger clone, so it may be a read error. The chain recombines TRBV12-5 with TRBJ2-3; D is undetermined. V was clipped by 5 bases and J by 7 bases, with 16 bases between them. The germline V gene encodes CDR1 LGHNT and CDR2 FRNRAP. The CDR3 has 14 residues. CDR3 sequence reads: CASGLSNLENTQYF. The CDR3 coding sequence is TGTGCTAGTGGTCTCAGTAATTTAGAAAATACGCAGTATTTT.

There are many counts of this clonotype. This chain joins TRBV20-1 and TRBJ2-4, with D uncertain. Trimming pared 0 bases from V and 8 bases from J, leaving 14 bases between. Germline V gives CDR1 DFQATT, CDR2 SNEGSKA (reference sequence). There are 14 residues in the CDR3. The CDR3 sequence: CSARDHNGLDIQYF. DNA of the CDR3: TGCAGTGCTAGAGATCACAACGGATTAGACATTCAGTACTTC.

This clonotype occurred many times. The V gene is TRBV9, the J gene TRBJ1-4, with D unresolved. The CDR3 length is 15 residues. Germline CDR1 SGDLS, CDR2 YYNGEE. V was pared by 0 bases and J by 2 bases, with 8 bases between. CDR3 coding DNA: TGTGCCAGCAGCGTAGGAGGCAGGACTAATGAAAAACTGTTTTTT. It translates to CASSVGGRTNEKLFF.

The CDR3 coding sequence is TGTGCCACCCAGAGCGGTACCGACAGCTTTGGCTACACCTTC. This translates into CATQSGTDSFGYTF. V usage is TRBV6-1 and J usage is TRBJ1-2; tentatively, D is TRBD1 (5 bases). From germline, CDR1 is MNHNS and CDR2 SASEGT. Trimming removed 10 bases from V and 7 bases from J, with 22 bases in between. The CDR3 has 14 amino acids.

This chain uses TRBV4-1 with TRBJ1-2; no clear D gene. Germline assignment: CDR1 MGHRA and CDR2 YSYEKL. V was cut by 4 bases and J by 8 bases, with 14 bases left in between. There are 13 residues in the CDR3. In DNA, the CDR3 is TGCGCCAGCAGCCCCATCGGAGCCGGCGGCTACACCTTC. This gives the protein CASSPIGAGGYTF.

This chain links TRBV5-1 with TRBJ2-1; 8 bases are shared with TRBD1. This CDR3 contains 12 residues. From germline, CDR1 is SGHRS and CDR2 YFSETQ. The V and J ends lost 3 bases and 8 bases, in that order; junction bases with no gene match: 1. The CDR3: CASSSGGHEQFF. The CDR3 bases are TGCGCCAGCAGCTCAGGGGGCCATGAGCAGTTCTTC.

With respect to this clonotype: A much larger clone sits a single nucleotide away, making a read error possible. The V and J genes are TRBV23-1 and TRBJ1-5, with D unresolved. TRBV23-1 is sorted into the ORF group, with uncertain function. The V end lost 6 bases, the J end lost 10 bases, and 10 bases lay between the germline ends. This CDR3 is built from 11 residues. The CDR3 protein is CASSQRCPQHF. CDR3 DNA sequence: TGCGCCAGCAGCCAACGTTGCCCCCAGCATTTT.

In this sample, this clonotype turned up a few times. The V and J genes are TRBV5-1 and TRBJ2-1; D remains unclear. This CDR3 is 14 amino acids long. The germline V gene has CDR1 SGHRS and CDR2 YFSETQ. V lost 0 bases, J lost 5 bases, and 9 bases lay in between. This CDR3 is CASSLASPNNEQFF. The CDR3 DNA is TGCGCCAGCAGCTTGGCATCTCCCAACAATGAGCAGTTCTTC.

This clonotype was seen many times. This rearrangement joins TRBV12-3 or TRBV12-4 to TRBJ2-1; 8 nucleotides line up with TRBD2. V trimming: 0 bases; J trimming: 5 bases; junction bases outside the gene matches: 6. The CDR3 runs 16 residues. CDR3: CASSLAQAGADNEQFF. The DNA of the CDR3 is TGTGCCAGCAGTTTAGCTCAAGCGGGGGCGGACAATGAGCAGTTCTTC.

The chain couples TRBV5-1 to TRBJ1-3, with no clear D. V dropped 4 bases and J dropped 0 bases, with 11 bases sitting between them. Germline loops: CDR1 SGHRS, CDR2 YFSETQ. CDR3 length: 15 amino acids. CDR3 residues: CASSLQSNSGNTIYF. CDR3 sequence (DNA): TGCGCCAGCAGCCTCCAGAGCAACTCTGGAAACACCATATATTTT.

This clonotype was seen repeatedly, ten times or more. V is TRBV4-3 and J is TRBJ2-3, with 10 bases fitting TRBD2. This CDR3 has 16 residues. J lost 2 bases, V lost 0 bases, and 2 bases had no gene match. CDR1 and CDR2 from the germline V gene are LGHNA and YSLEER. The CDR3 spells CASSQEGLADTDTQYF. The CDR3 nucleotides are TGCGCCAGCAGCCAAGAAGGACTAGCGGACACAGATACGCAGTATTTT.

At least ten counts were recorded for this clonotype. The chain is built from TRBV6-4 and TRBJ2-3; TRBD2 matches 13 bases. The CDR3 consists of 18 residues. Germline loops: CDR1 MRHNA, CDR2 SNTAGT. The V gene end was trimmed by 0 bases and the J gene end by 0 bases; junction bases not matched to a gene: 3. The CDR3 region has the DNA TGTGCCAGCAGTGACTCGACTAGCGGGGGGCCCAGCACAGATACGCAGTATTTT. This translates into CASSDSTSGGPSTDTQYF.

This clonotype showed up many times. The J gene is TRBJ2-3, the V gene TRBV19; 8 nucleotides line up with TRBD2. The length of the CDR3 is 14 residues. Trimming at V came to 7 bases and at J to 4 bases, leaving 7 bases not matched to a gene. CDR1 and CDR2 from the germline V gene are LNHDA and SQIVND (reference sequence). Here the CDR3 DNA reads TGTGCCAGTATCGATCCCGGGGGGGCAGATACGCAGTATTTT. Its protein product is CASIDPGGADTQYF.

V is TRBV5-1 and J is TRBJ1-1; 8 bases fit TRBD1. Germline V gene data show CDR1 as SGHRS and CDR2 as YFSETQ. The CDR3 covers 14 residues. V was clipped by 2 bases and J by 11 bases; unmatched bases: 11. DNA for the CDR3: TGCGCCAGCAGCTTAGGTTGGGCAGGGGGCATGGCTTTCTTT. It specifies CASSLGWAGGMAFF.

The V gene is TRBV5-1, the J gene TRBJ2-3; possible D gene TRBD2, 6 bases. Germline V lookup: CDR1 SGHRS, CDR2 YFSETQ. There are 15 residues in the CDR3. Deletions cut 1 base from V and 1 base from J, with 10 bases between. CDR3 DNA sequence: TGCGCCAGCAGCTTGAGAACTAGCTGCACAGATACGCAGTATTTT. The encoded protein is CASSLRTSCTDTQYF.

This clonotype was detected a few times. The chain combines TRBV20-1 with TRBJ2-1, with TRBD2 matching over 9 bases. Germline V gene data show CDR1 as DFQATT and CDR2 as SNEGSKA (reference sequence). The CDR3 covers 13 residues. The J segment lost 12 bases and the V segment lost 3 bases, leaving 9 bases of the junction unmatched. CDR3 protein: CSASRTSDVVQFF. The CDR3, as DNA: TGCAGTGCTAGCAGGACTAGCGATGTGGTGCAGTTCTTC.

CDR3 protein: CASSFTRDIQYF. In nucleotides, the CDR3 is TGTGCCAGCAGTTTCACCAGGGACATTCAGTACTTC. This chain uses TRBV12-3 or TRBV12-4 with TRBJ2-4; D possibly corresponds to TRBD1 (5 bases). The CDR3 extends over 12 amino acids. V was trimmed by 3 bases and J by 8 bases, leaving 8 bases between them.

The genes are TRBV6-2 or TRBV6-3 and TRBJ2-7; 7 nucleotides match TRBD1. V shed 5 bases, J shed 3 bases, and the junction held 10 bases outside the gene matches. The CDR3 sequence is 15 residues long. Germline CDR1 and CDR2: MNHEY and SVGEGT. The CDR3 region has the DNA TGTGCCAGCAGTACCTGGGACAGTTCCCGCTACGAGCAGTACTTC. Translated: CASSTWDSSRYEQYF.

In its sample, this clonotype was seen a few times. J is TRBJ2-4 and V is TRBV4-1; the D gene is possibly TRBD2 (5 bases). This CDR3 has 13 residues. Trimming stripped 4 bases from V and 3 bases from J, with 7 bases between. Germline-derived CDR1 and CDR2 are MGHRA and YSYEKL. CDR3 loop: CASSLGGKNIQYF. The CDR3 DNA reads as TGCGCCAGCAGCCTAGGAGGCAAAAACATTCAGTACTTC.

The rearrangement joins TRBV27 to TRBJ2-5, with D perhaps matching TRBD1 or TRBD2 (5 bases each). Germline V gene data show CDR1 as MNHEY and CDR2 as SMNVEV (reference sequence). V dropped 5 bases and J dropped 5 bases, with 12 bases sitting between them. The CDR3 length is 13 residues. The chain's CDR3 is CASSPQWGETQYF. The CDR3 DNA reads as TGTGCCAGCAGTCCCCAATGGGGGGAGACCCAGTACTTC.

This chain uses TRBV21-1 with TRBJ2-1. TRBV21-1 is tagged as a pseudogene. The CDR3 is made up of 15 amino acids. CDR3 protein: CASSKGSADYNEQFF. The CDR3 coding sequence is TGTGCCAGCAGCAAAGGGTCGGCTGACTACAATGAGCAGTTCTTC.

The rearrangement links TRBV29-1 to TRBJ1-2; tentatively, D is TRBD1 (5 bases). CDR1 is SQVTM and CDR2 is ANQGSEA in the germline V gene. The CDR3 length is 13 residues. V gave up 4 bases and J gave up 2 bases, with 11 bases separating them. CDR3 DNA sequence: TGCAGCGTTGCGCTGAGGGGCAACTATGGCTACACCTTC. Translating gives CSVALRGNYGYTF.

This clonotype came up many times. V gene TRBV7-2 combines with J gene TRBJ2-3, with a weak D call TRBD1 (5 bases). From germline, CDR1 is SGHTA and CDR2 FQGNSA. V lost 4 bases to trimming and J lost 8 bases, with 10 bases between them. The CDR3 is 12 amino acids. CDR3 DNA: TGTGCCAGCAGCTATCGACAGAGTACGCAGTATTTT. Translation: CASSYRQSTQYF. The full variable domain, completed using reference TRBV7-2 and TRBJ2-3, is GAGVSQSPSNKVTEKGKDVELRCDPISGHTALYWYRQSLGQGLEFLIYFQGNSAPDKSGLPSDRFSAERTGGSVSTLTIQRTQQEDSAVYLCASSYRQSTQYFGPGTRLTVL.